The 32 T cell receptor beta chains below all came from one sample that was sequenced in a study of blood T cell repertoires in COVID-19. Clones were read by immunoSEQ multiplex PCR, and TCRdb kept only the in-frame ones, dropping some. The sample lists about 140,000 clones, 84% occurring once. The sample was PBMCs or T cells enriched from blood (not recorded which). These receptors all come from a man aged 40-50 years with acute COVID-19.

The V gene is TRBV19, the J gene TRBJ1-6; 7 bases match TRBD1. The CDR3 is 14 amino acids. J was trimmed by 9 bases and V by 2 bases; bases with no gene match: 4. Germline V gene data show CDR1 as LNHDA and CDR2 as SQIVND (reference sequence). CDR3 coding DNA: TGTGCCAGTAGTATAAGACAGGGAACTTCACCCCTCCACTTT. This translates into CASSIRQGTSPLHF. Filled out from reference TRBV19 and TRBJ1-6, the complete variable domain reads DGGITQSPKYLFRKEGQNVTLSCEQNLNHDAMYWYRQDPGQGLRLIYYSQIVNDFQKGDIAEGYSVSREKKESFPLTVTSAQKNPTAFYLCASSIRQGTSPLHFGNGTRLTVT.

The table lists this clone with a few counts. The CDR3 here is CASSRGQGLRPQHF. Here the CDR3 DNA reads TGTGCCAGCAGTAGGGGACAGGGTTTACGGCCCCAGCATTTT. The gene calls are TRBV6-5 and TRBJ1-5; 9 bases line up with TRBD1. Per germline, CDR1 MNHEY and CDR2 SVGAGI. The CDR3 runs 14 residues. V was pared by 5 bases and J by 9 bases, with 8 bases of the junction left unmatched.

V usage is TRBV15 and J usage is TRBJ2-7; TRBD2 aligns across 8 bases. The CDR3 extends over 14 amino acids. CDR1 is LNHNV and CDR2 is YYDKDF in the germline V gene (reference sequence). J was trimmed by 7 bases and V by 4 bases; bases with no gene match: 9. CDR3 in amino acids: CATSTAIAGWEQYF. The CDR3 coding sequence is TGTGCCACCAGCACTGCGATAGCGGGGTGGGAGCAGTACTTC.

Written as DNA, the CDR3 is TGTGCCATCAGTGAGTTGGCTAGCGAAAATGAGCAGTTCTTC. Protein: CAISELASENEQFF. This rearrangement joins TRBV10-3 to TRBJ2-1; perhaps TRBD2 as D (6 bases). Germline-derived CDR1 and CDR2 are ENHRY and SYGVKD. V dropped 1 base and J dropped 7 bases, with 11 bases sitting between them. This CDR3 contains 14 residues.

The sample holds a few counts of this clone. The chain uses TRBV7-2 and TRBJ2-1; 8 nucleotides align to TRBD2. V lost 5 bases, J lost 7 bases, and 13 bases stayed unmatched. The germline CDR1 and CDR2 sequences are SGHTA and FQGNSA. The CDR3 is 16 residues long. The CDR3 nucleotides read TGTGCCAGCAGCCAGAGACCGGGACTAGTAGTGAATGAGCAGTTCTTC. Residues: CASSQRPGLVVNEQFF. The complete variable domain, with remaining parts taken from reference TRBV7-2 and TRBJ2-1, reads GAGVSQSPSNKVTEKGKDVELRCDPISGHTALYWYRQSLGQGLEFLIYFQGNSAPDKSGLPSDRFSAERTGGSVSTLTIQRTQQEDSAVYLCASSQRPGLVVNEQFFGPGTRLTVL.

This clone has just a few counts. The chain is built from TRBV5-4 and TRBJ1-6, with D tentatively TRBD1 (6 bases). Germline CDR1 SGHNT, CDR2 YYREEE (reference sequence). The CDR3 consists of 15 residues. Trimming pared 0 bases from V and 14 bases from J, leaving 18 bases between. The chain's CDR3 is CASSLGLGAPWALHF. The DNA of the CDR3 is TGTGCCAGCAGCTTGGGTCTGGGGGCTCCTTGGGCCCTCCACTTT.

The chain combines TRBV5-4 with TRBJ2-7; 9 positions match TRBD2. The junction had 5 bases not matched to a gene; V was cut back by 0 bases and J by 4 bases. The CDR3 consists of 15 residues. The germline V gene encodes CDR1 SGHNT and CDR2 YYREEE (reference sequence). The CDR3 is CASSLVLAGRYEQYF. The CDR3 coding sequence is TGTGCCAGCAGCTTGGTCCTAGCGGGGCGGTACGAGCAGTACTTC. Complete variable domain (other parts from reference TRBV5-4 and TRBJ2-7): ETGVTQSPTHLIKTRGQQVTLRCSSQSGHNTVSWYQQALGQGPQFIFQYYREEENGRGNFPPRFSGLQFPNYSSELNVNALELDDSALYLCASSLVLAGRYEQYFGPGTRLTVT.

The rearrangement joins TRBV7-2 to TRBJ2-4; 8 nucleotides agree with TRBD2. The CDR3 totals 14 residues. V shed 4 bases and J 6 bases; nucleotides not matched to a gene: 5. CDR1 and CDR2 (germline): SGHTA, FQGNSA. The chain's CDR3 is CASSSAGGGNIQYF. DNA of the CDR3: TGTGCCAGCAGCTCCGCGGGGGGCGGAAACATTCAGTACTTC. Looking up the rest from reference TRBV7-2 and TRBJ2-4 gives the full variable domain: GAGVSQSPSNKVTEKGKDVELRCDPISGHTALYWYRQSLGQGLEFLIYFQGNSAPDKSGLPSDRFSAERTGGSVSTLTIQRTQQEDSAVYLCASSSAGGGNIQYFGAGTRLSVL.

V gene TRBV6-6 combines with J gene TRBJ1-2; 7 bases align to TRBD1. J was trimmed by 7 bases and V by 0 bases; bases with no gene match: 2. Per germline, CDR1 MNHNY and CDR2 SVGAGI (reference sequence). This CDR3 region has 13 residues. In DNA form, the CDR3 reads TGTGCCAGCAGTTACTCGGACAGGACTGGCTACACCTTC. It codes for CASSYSDRTGYTF.

V usage is TRBV7-9 and J usage is TRBJ2-7; no definite D call. Trimming cost V 2 bases and J 6 bases, with 14 bases left between them. Germline V gene sequence: CDR1 SEHNR, CDR2 FQNEAQ (reference sequence). The length of the CDR3 is 14 residues. The CDR3 DNA reads as TGTGCCAGCAGCTTAAGCTTACCTCTTAGCGAGCAGTACTTC. Protein: CASSLSLPLSEQYF.

The V and J genes are TRBV11-2 and TRBJ2-3; possible D gene TRBD2, 5 bases. Germline CDR1 and CDR2: SGHAT and FQNNGV. V lost 0 bases to trimming and J lost 0 bases, with 7 bases between them. CDR3 size: 15 residues. CDR3 sequence reads: CASSLERGSTDTQYF. DNA for the CDR3: TGTGCCAGCAGCTTAGAACGGGGAAGCACAGATACGCAGTATTTT.

The rearrangement uses TRBV15 and TRBJ2-3, with D tentatively TRBD1 (6 bases). This CDR3 has 13 amino acids. Germline CDR1 reads LNHNV; CDR2 reads YYDKDF (reference sequence). V gave up 8 bases and J gave up 0 bases, with 9 bases separating them. The CDR3, as DNA: TGTGCCACCGGGACAACTAGCACAGATACGCAGTATTTT. Its translation: CATGTTSTDTQYF.

The gene calls are TRBV7-9 and TRBJ1-2; TRBD1 matches at 7 bases. Germline CDR1 reads SEHNR; CDR2 reads FQNEAQ (reference sequence). The CDR3 runs 14 residues. V lost 5 bases to trimming and J lost 2 bases; unmatched junction nucleotides: 5. The CDR3 loop reads CASSAETGNYGYTF. In nucleotides, the CDR3 is TGTGCCAGCAGCGCTGAGACAGGGAACTATGGCTACACCTTC.

The chain links TRBV19 to TRBJ1-1, with D unresolved. The V end lost 1 base, the J end lost 4 bases, and 7 bases lay between the germline ends. The CDR3 has 13 residues. Germline CDR1 LNHDA, CDR2 SQIVND (reference sequence). The CDR3 DNA is TGTGCCAGTAGTATAGCCGGTTCCACTGAAGCTTTCTTT. It encodes CASSIAGSTEAFF. Full variable domain (rest looked up from reference TRBV19 and TRBJ1-1): DGGITQSPKYLFRKEGQNVTLSCEQNLNHDAMYWYRQDPGQGLRLIYYSQIVNDFQKGDIAEGYSVSREKKESFPLTVTSAQKNPTAFYLCASSIAGSTEAFFGQGTRLTVV.

V gene TRBV3-1 (or the pseudogene TRBV3-2) combines with J gene TRBJ2-6, with 9 bases identical to TRBD1. The V gene's germline CDR1 is LGHDT and CDR2 YNNKEL (reference sequence). This CDR3 is 20 amino acids long. The V gene end was trimmed by 2 bases and the J gene end by 0 bases; junction bases not matched to a gene: 11. CDR3 nucleotides: TGTGCCAGCAGCCAACCAGAACAGGGGGCTAAAGGCTCTGGGGCCAACGTCCTGACTTTC. Encoded protein: CASSQPEQGAKGSGANVLTF.

This chain uses TRBV28 with TRBJ2-5; TRBD2 might be the D (6 bases). Germline lookup yields CDR1 MDHEN and CDR2 SYDVKM. The CDR3 extends over 16 amino acids. V was clipped by 5 bases and J by 5 bases, with 21 bases between them. CDR3 nucleotide sequence: TGTGCCAGCAGTGACCCCTCCGGGATCGGGGGTGAGACCCAGTACTTC. It codes for CASSDPSGIGGETQYF. Together with reference TRBV28 and TRBJ2-5, the CDR3 gives the full variable domain: DVKVTQSSRYLVKRTGEKVFLECVQDMDHENMFWYRQDPGLGLRLIYFSYDVKMKEKGDIPEGYSVSREKKERFSLILESASTNQTSMYLCASSDPSGIGGETQYFGPGTRLLVL.

This clone was seen once. The chain has TRBV7-2 and TRBJ1-2; possible D gene TRBD1, 6 bases. The V end was cut by 6 bases, the J end by 10 bases, with 18 bases between. This CDR3 is built from 13 residues. In germline, CDR1 is SGHTA, CDR2 FQGNSA. The CDR3 coding sequence is TGTGCCAGCAGTTACGGGGGGGCAGGAGTCTACACCTTC. The encoded protein is CASSYGGAGVYTF. Full variable domain (outside the CDR3, taken from reference TRBV7-2 and TRBJ1-2): GAGVSQSPSNKVTEKGKDVELRCDPISGHTALYWYRQSLGQGLEFLIYFQGNSAPDKSGLPSDRFSAERTGGSVSTLTIQRTQQEDSAVYLCASSYGGAGVYTFGSGTRLTVV.

The chain couples TRBV7-2 to TRBJ2-7, with 14 bases identical to TRBD2. Losses at the gene ends were 4 bases for V and 1 base for J; bases not matched to a gene: 6. Germline CDR1 SGHTA, CDR2 FQGNSA. This CDR3 is built from 17 residues. The CDR3 DNA reads as TGTGCCAGCAGCTCCCGGGGACTAGCGGGAGTTTCCTACGAGCAGTACTTC. This gives the protein CASSSRGLAGVSYEQYF.

The chain combines TRBV2 with TRBJ1-5; D perhaps matches TRBD1 (5 bases). Between the trimmed V and J ends, which lost 1 base and 7 bases, there was a span of 14 bases. Germline values: CDR1 SNHLY, CDR2 FYNNEI. The CDR3 has 15 residues. This CDR3 reads CASSEVGRVGQPQHF. The CDR3 DNA reads TGTGCCAGCAGTGAAGTGGGCAGGGTTGGGCAGCCCCAGCATTTT.

The genes are TRBV2 and TRBJ2-5; 11 nucleotides agree with TRBD2. Germline CDR1 and CDR2: SNHLY and FYNNEI. The CDR3 runs 14 residues. Germline trimming cut 11 bases from V and 6 bases from J; bases unmatched to any gene: 11. The CDR3 DNA is TGTGCCCGCCGACTAGCGGGACCCCAGAAGACCCAGTACTTC. It is translated as CARRLAGPQKTQYF.

CDR3 bases: TGTGCCAGCAGTTACAGGGATTTTACAGATACGCAGTATTTT. Translated, it gives CASSYRDFTDTQYF. The rearrangement uses TRBV27 and TRBJ2-3; tentatively, D is TRBD1 (6 bases). The V end was cut by 4 bases, the J end by 3 bases, with 11 bases between. Germline V gene data show CDR1 as MNHEY and CDR2 as SMNVEV (reference sequence). This CDR3 comprises 14 residues.

The rearrangement joins TRBV4-3 to TRBJ1-1; D not resolved. Germline CDR1 is LGHNA and CDR2 is YSLEER. With 4 bases removed from V and 0 bases from J, the gap between germline ends came to 9 bases. There are 14 residues in the CDR3. CDR3 residues: CASSLTFMNTEAFF. The CDR3 DNA sequence: TGCGCCAGCAGCCTCACTTTCATGAACACTGAAGCTTTCTTT.

This clone appeared a few times. The chain employs TRBV27 and TRBJ1-2; 9 bases are shared with TRBD1. The CDR3 sequence is 15 residues long. With 6 bases clipped from V and 3 bases from J, the junction kept 8 bases outside the gene matches. Germline CDR1 is MNHEY and CDR2 is SMNVEV (reference sequence). The CDR3: CASRRTGARDYGYTF. CDR3 in DNA: TGTGCCAGCAGAAGGACAGGGGCTCGAGACTATGGCTACACCTTC.

The chain is built from TRBV5-4 and TRBJ2-1; D not resolved. V was pared by 0 bases and J by 7 bases, with 14 bases between. There are 15 residues in the CDR3. Germline V gives CDR1 SGHNT, CDR2 YYREEE (reference sequence). This chain's CDR3 is CASSLGGSTGNEQFF. CDR3 nucleotides: TGTGCCAGCAGCTTGGGTGGGTCCACGGGTAATGAGCAGTTCTTC.

The chain employs TRBV6-5 and TRBJ2-1; possibly TRBD2 for D (6 bases). Trimming pared 0 bases from V and 3 bases from J, leaving 9 bases between. This CDR3 contains 15 residues. Germline-derived CDR1 and CDR2 are MNHEY and SVGAGI. The CDR3 here is CASSYSGGIYNEQFF. In nucleotides, the CDR3 is TGTGCCAGCAGTTACTCGGGCGGGATCTACAATGAGCAGTTCTTC.

V usage is TRBV28 and J usage is TRBJ2-7; D is perhaps TRBD2 (6 bases). The CDR3 is 14 amino acids. Germline values: CDR1 MDHEN, CDR2 SYDVKM. The ends were cut back, 7 bases at V and 4 bases at J, with 17 bases in the middle. As DNA, the CDR3 is TGTGCCAGCATCCCTCCGGGGGATCCGTACGAGCAGTACTTC. Amino acid sequence: CASIPPGDPYEQYF.

The chain links TRBV10-3 to TRBJ2-1; 8 nucleotides line up with TRBD2. Looked up from germline, CDR1 is ENHRY and CDR2 is SYGVKD. This CDR3 has 13 residues. The V gene end was trimmed by 7 bases and the J gene end by 6 bases; junction bases not matched to a gene: 5. CDR3 residues: CAIKRELGNEQFF. CDR3 nucleotides: TGTGCCATCAAGCGGGAGCTTGGCAATGAGCAGTTCTTC.

The chain combines TRBV27 with TRBJ2-2; 10 bases fit TRBD1. Germline V gene lookup returns CDR1 MNHEY and CDR2 SMNVEV (reference sequence). After removal of 0 bases from V and 2 bases from J, the junction contained 3 bases not matched to a gene. CDR3 length: 17 residues. The CDR3: CASSLSTGGLNTGELFF. The DNA for the CDR3 is TGTGCCAGCAGTTTATCGACAGGGGGCCTCAACACCGGGGAGCTGTTTTTT.

The rearrangement links TRBV2 to TRBJ1-2; TRBD1 might be the D (5 bases). The CDR3 runs 13 residues. Trimming removed 8 bases from V and 2 bases from J, with 12 bases in between. CDR1 SNHLY and CDR2 FYNNEI come from the germline V gene. The CDR3 DNA reads as TGTGCCAGCGTCAAAGACAGAAACTATGGCTACACCTTC. It encodes CASVKDRNYGYTF.

This clone has just a few counts. V gene TRBV19 combines with J gene TRBJ1-4; 8 bases agree with TRBD1. This CDR3 is built from 16 residues. V shed 9 bases and J 5 bases; nucleotides not matched to a gene: 14. CDR1 is LNHDA, CDR2 SQIVND, per germline (reference sequence). CDR3 nucleotide sequence: TGTGCCAGCTCCGGGACAGGTAGACGAGGGAATGAAAAACTGTTTTTT. The encoded protein is CASSGTGRRGNEKLFF.

This clone was counted only a few times. This chain joins TRBV18 and TRBJ1-4; a possible D gene is TRBD1 (6 bases). This CDR3 is built from 14 residues. Deletions cut 0 bases from V and 7 bases from J, with 9 bases between. Germline CDR1 reads KGHSH; CDR2 reads LQKENI. The CDR3 region is CASSPPQGSEKLFF. CDR3 nucleotides: TGTGCCAGCTCACCACCCCAGGGGAGTGAAAAACTGTTTTTT.

V and J are TRBV11-2 and TRBJ1-6, with D maybe TRBD1 (6 bases). This CDR3 is 14 amino acids long. Deletions cut 8 bases from V and 5 bases from J, with 13 bases between. The germline CDR1 and CDR2 sequences are SGHAT and FQNNGV. The CDR3: CASGGGGNNSPLHF. CDR3 nucleotide sequence: TGTGCCAGCGGGGGAGGGGGAAATAATTCACCCCTCCACTTT.